The count of the clone carrying this T cell receptor beta chain is one. Its specificity is unknown. This record belongs to a study of T cell responses to AZD1222 COVID-19 vaccine. The study, taken as a whole, reports: Among AZD1222 vaccinees, only six or seven were seropositive at baseline.

Germline V gives CDR1 SGHRS, CDR2 YFSETQ. CDR3 length: 15 amino acids. V gave up 7 bases and J gave up 10 bases, with 21 bases separating them. TCRdb keeps only in-frame clones here, not all; method: immunoSEQ multiplex PCR. The sample holds about 130,000 clones, 92% seen once. The clonotype originates from an adult who received the AZD1222 COVID-19 vaccine. Material: peripheral blood, obtained 28 days after the second AZD1222 dose. The V call is TRBV5-1, the J call TRBJ1-6, with a tentative D call TRBD1 (5 bases). The CDR3 DNA reads as TGCGCCAGCTCCCCATCCGGGACGGTGAAGTCACCCCTCCACTTT. This codes for CASSPSGTVKSPLHF.